This TCR beta chain derives from a study of shared clonotypes between healthy human individuals. The overall study: Participating donors consisted of two women and a few men aged 18 to 49.

This clone was detected only a few times. CDR1 is SGHDT, CDR2 YYEEEE, per germline. Trimming removed 4 bases from V and 7 bases from J, with 17 bases in between. The CDR3 totals 14 residues. The protocol was immunoSEQ multiplex PCR, while the TCRdb copy is restricted to in-frame clones and leaves out a portion. The data contain more than 900,000 clones, around 82% of them singletons. Into CD45RA+ naive and CD45RA-negative memory subsets, the CD4+ cells were split. The receptor's source is a man aged 18-30 years in good health. Some clones in this sample may be carry-over from other donors' samples. Sequenced material: memory CD4+ T cells from PBMCs. Subset reported: CD45RA-negative fraction. The rearrangement joins TRBV5-6 to TRBJ1-2, with a tentative D call TRBD1 (5 bases). In nucleotides, the CDR3 is TGTGCCAGCAGCCTAGTCGGGGCACAGTCTGGCTACACCTTC. Its protein is CASSLVGAQSGYTF. Based on the CDR3 plus reference TRBV5-6 and TRBJ1-2, the full variable domain is DAGVTQSPTHLIKTRGQQVTLRCSPKSGHDTVSWYQQALGQGPQFIFQYYEEEERQRGNFPDRFSGHQFPNYSSELNVNALLLGDSALYLCASSLVGAQSGYTFGSGTRLTVV.